The 9 T cell receptor beta chains below were found in one sample sequenced in a study of post-analysis software for immune sequencing data (dated by TCRdb to 2015 to 2017). Libraries were constructed by PCR. The data were produced on an Illumina HiSeq 2500. Unique molecular identifiers were incorporated into TCR beta cDNA libraries to reduce PCR and sequencing biases. TCRdb passed the public sequencing reads through fastp at Q25 and MiXCR, retaining productive beta sequences. Identical CDR3 proteins give one entry, which carries the most common genes and DNA. The sample table records about 820,000 distinct CDR3 sequences; approximately 53% of these occur just once. 4.6% of the sample lies in the top ten. Overall study outcomes, separate from this receptor: Significantly higher frequencies in patients than in controls were found for about five TRBV segments, including TRBV5-6, TRBV5-1 and TRBV20-1.

Antigen specificity for these receptors is unknown. The sequenced sample consisted of blood. The receptors derive from a girl between 10 and 17 years old with multiple sclerosis.

The chain combines TRBV14 with TRBJ2-5; a weak D match, TRBD1 (5 bases). V lost 0 bases, J lost 2 bases, and 7 bases lay in between. The germline gives CDR1 SGHDN, CDR2 FVKESK. This CDR3 spans 14 amino acids. This chain's CDR3 is CASSQDRAQETQYF. CDR3 DNA sequence: TGTGCCAGCAGCCAAGACAGGGCACAAGAGACCCAGTACTTC.

The chain has TRBV30 and TRBJ2-3; the D call may be TRBD1 or TRBD2 (5 bases each). V was clipped by 4 bases and J by 4 bases, with 9 bases between them. The CDR3 length is 12 residues. CDR1 and CDR2 (germline): GTSNPN, SVGIG (reference sequence). The DNA for the CDR3 is TGTGCCTGGAAATCGGGGCCAGATACGCAGTATTTT. Translating it yields CAWKSGPDTQYF.

J is TRBJ2-5 and V is TRBV11-2; no definite D call. V was trimmed by 1 base and J by 3 bases, leaving 9 bases between them. This CDR3 is 14 amino acids long. In germline, CDR1 is SGHAT, CDR2 FQNNGV. The CDR3 DNA reads TGTGCCAGCAGCTTAGCTCCGAAAAAAGAGACCCAGTACTTC. It specifies CASSLAPKKETQYF.

This clonotype has a handful of counts. CDR3 nucleotide sequence: TGTGCCAGCAGCTATCCGGGACTAGCGGAAGAGAGCGACGAGCAGTACTTC. Translated: CASSYPGLAEESDEQYF. This chain connects TRBV5-5 to TRBJ2-7; TRBD2 matches at 11 bases. V lost 3 bases to trimming and J lost 5 bases; unmatched junction nucleotides: 13. Germline V gives CDR1 SGHKS, CDR2 YYEKEE (reference sequence). The CDR3 runs 17 residues.

On this clonotype itself: Mismatch with germline at one junction end may stem from a read error. V gene TRBV7-7 combines with J gene TRBJ2-5; possibly TRBD2 for D (6 bases). The CDR3 is 13 amino acids. CDR1 SSHAT and CDR2 FNYEAQ come from the germline V gene (reference sequence). CDR3 amino acids: CASSGPSVETQYF. The CDR3 DNA is TGTGCTAGCAGCGGCCCTAGCGTAGAGACCCAGTACTTC.

The CDR3 nucleotides read TGCGCCAGCAGCCAAGTTCAAGGTTTGTACGAGCAGTACTTC. This encodes CASSQVQGLYEQYF. V and J are TRBV4-1 and TRBJ2-7; D is uncertain. The CDR3 has 14 residues. Germline V gene lookup returns CDR1 MGHRA and CDR2 YSYEKL. Trimming left V 1 base short and J 4 bases short, with 11 bases between.

This chain links TRBV4-1 with TRBJ2-6; TRBD1 is a possible D gene (6 bases). Germline CDR1 and CDR2: MGHRA and YSYEKL. V dropped 2 bases and J dropped 0 bases, with 11 bases sitting between them. This CDR3 comprises 17 residues. In nucleotides, the CDR3 is TGCGCCAGCAGCCAACCAGGGGTCCCCTCTGGGGCCAACGTCCTGACTTTC. Protein product: CASSQPGVPSGANVLTF.

The chain carries TRBV6-5 and TRBJ2-5, with 12 bases identical to TRBD2. J gave up 5 bases and V 4 bases, and 8 bases lay outside the gene matches. The germline gives CDR1 MNHEY, CDR2 SVGAGI. The CDR3 is 16 residues long. This CDR3 reads CASSSRLAGVSETQYF. The CDR3 bases are TGTGCCAGCAGTTCCAGACTAGCGGGAGTGTCTGAGACCCAGTACTTC.

A few counts support this clonotype. The chain is built from TRBV7-8 and TRBJ1-5; D not resolved. The V gene's germline CDR1 is SGHVS and CDR2 FQNEAQ. This CDR3 is built from 15 residues. Trimming left V 1 base short and J 3 bases short, with 10 bases between. The CDR3 DNA is TGTGCCAGCAGCTTAGAAGGACTCTTCAATCAGCCCCAGCATTTT. Translation: CASSLEGLFNQPQHF.